This T cell receptor (beta chain) was captured in a study of a mutant IDH1 vaccine in newly diagnosed glioma. Study background: Vaccine dosing followed radiotherapy by 4-6 weeks, or accompanied temozolomide cycles. Earlier treatment was radiotherapy, temozolomide, or both, with most getting both.

Time point defined: week 11, during vaccination. Vaccine doses each comprised 300 ug of mutant IDH1 20-mer peptide, with topical imiquimod. Per germline, CDR1 SGHAT and CDR2 FQNNGV. The CDR3 length is 14 residues. V was clipped by 2 bases and J by 2 bases, with 10 bases between them. TCRdb's table, derived via immunoSEQ multiplex PCR, lists solely in-frame clones and lacks some. This sample carries 120,000 or so clones, about four fifths of them seen once, and the ten largest clones take 5.5%. About this clone: Its specificity is not known.

The material was PBMCs, obtained from a glioma patient whose treatment included an IDH1 peptide vaccine. The receptor was derived from a man aged 40-55 years with glioma. The rearrangement uses TRBV11-2 and TRBJ2-7; D call uncertain. CDR3 bases: TGTGCCAGCAGCTTAATCGGCGGTACCTACGAGCAGTACTTC. Its translation is CASSLIGGTYEQYF.